This TCR beta chain was recorded in a study of shared clonotypes between healthy human individuals. This clone was seen only once. Clones were read by immunoSEQ multiplex PCR, and TCRdb kept only the in-frame ones, dropping some. Of 2,500,000 or so clones listed, around nine tenths are singletons. The CDR3 runs to 15 residues. After removal of 6 bases from V and 10 bases from J, the junction contained 10 bases not matched to a gene. Germline CDR1 MDHEN, CDR2 SYDVKM. The source material was naive CD4+ T cells sorted from blood. Subset in this sample: CD45RA+ positively selected. The sequence came from a man between 18 and 35 years old in good health. The chain has TRBV28 and TRBJ1-6, with 9 positions matching TRBD1. The CDR3 DNA reads TGTGCCAGCAGAGAACAGGGGGCGCTAAGATCACCCCTCCACTTT. Its protein product is CASREQGALRSPLHF.